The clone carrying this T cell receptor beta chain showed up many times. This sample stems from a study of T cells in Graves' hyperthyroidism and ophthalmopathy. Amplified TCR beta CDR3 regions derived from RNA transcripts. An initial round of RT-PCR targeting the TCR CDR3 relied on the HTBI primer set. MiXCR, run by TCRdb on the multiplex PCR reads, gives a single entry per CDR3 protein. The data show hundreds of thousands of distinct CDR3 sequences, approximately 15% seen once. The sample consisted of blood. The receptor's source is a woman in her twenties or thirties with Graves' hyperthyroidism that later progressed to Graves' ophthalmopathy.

As DNA, the CDR3 is TGTGCCAGCTCACCACGGCTAGCGGAGTGGGGCACCGGGGAGCTGTTTTTT. Protein product: CASSPRLAEWGTGELFF. This chain connects TRBV18 to TRBJ2-2; 7 positions match TRBD2. The trim removed 1 base at V and 4 bases at J, leaving 9 bases unmatched. This CDR3 comprises 17 residues. Looked up from germline, CDR1 is KGHSH and CDR2 is LQKENI. Combining the CDR3 with reference TRBV18 and TRBJ2-2 gives the whole variable domain NAGVMQNPRHLVRRRGQEARLRCSPMKGHSHVYWYRQLPEEGLKFMVYLQKENIIDESGMPKERFSAEFPKEGPSILRIQQVVRGDSAAYFCASSPRLAEWGTGELFFGEGSRLTVL.